This T cell receptor (beta chain) was found in a study of blood T cells in healthy people across ages. Only a few counts were recorded for this clonotype. No antigen is known for it. Study results and limitations: The long-lived group displayed more naive CD4+ cells, plus higher diversity, than the aged donors did. Unsorted PBMC input precluded a conclusive naive versus antigen-experienced comparison. Naive T cell percentage by flow cytometry tracked strongly with beta diversity.

The use of a sample-barcoded 5' primer and a J-beta primer mix characterized a second PCR of roughly 6 to 11 cycles. Each CDR3 protein is one row after TCRdb ran MiXCR on the 5' RACE reads. The sample records 1.5 million or so distinct CDR3 sequences, around 40% being singletons. Germline V gives CDR1 LGHNA, CDR2 YSLEER. This CDR3 has 14 residues. V shed 1 base and J shed 6 bases, with 9 bases lying between them. Collection of roughly 10 milliliters of peripheral blood was performed for each donor. The sequence came from a woman younger than 35 in good health. The chain employs TRBV4-3 and TRBJ1-4; maybe TRBD1 (6 bases). Sample: blood. The CDR3 DNA reads as TGCGCCAGCAGCCAAGTAGGGGGGTATGAAAAACTGTTTTTT. The encoded protein is CASSQVGGYEKLFF.